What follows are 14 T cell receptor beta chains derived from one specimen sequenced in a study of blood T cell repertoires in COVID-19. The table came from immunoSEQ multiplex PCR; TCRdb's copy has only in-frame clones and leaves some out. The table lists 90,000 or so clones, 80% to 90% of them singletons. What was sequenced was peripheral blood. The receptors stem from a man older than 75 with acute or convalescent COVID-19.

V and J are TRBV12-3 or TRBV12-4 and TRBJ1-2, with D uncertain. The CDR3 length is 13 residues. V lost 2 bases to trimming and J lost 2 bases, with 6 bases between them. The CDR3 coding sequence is TGTGCCAGCAGTTTAACAAACAACTATGGCTACACCTTC. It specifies CASSLTNNYGYTF.

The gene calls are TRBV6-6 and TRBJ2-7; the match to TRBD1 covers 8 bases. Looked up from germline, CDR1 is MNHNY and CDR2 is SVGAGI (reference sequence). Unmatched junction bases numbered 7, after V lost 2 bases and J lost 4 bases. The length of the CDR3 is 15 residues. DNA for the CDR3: TGTGCCAGCAGTTACGTGACACAGGGGGTGTACGAGCAGTACTTC. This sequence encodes CASSYVTQGVYEQYF.

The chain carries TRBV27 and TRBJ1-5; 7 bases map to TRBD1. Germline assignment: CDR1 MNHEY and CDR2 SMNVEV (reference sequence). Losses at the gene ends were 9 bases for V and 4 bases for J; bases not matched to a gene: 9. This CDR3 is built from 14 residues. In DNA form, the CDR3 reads TGTGCCAGTCACAGGGCAGGGGGGAATCAGCCCCAGCATTTT. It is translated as CASHRAGGNQPQHF.

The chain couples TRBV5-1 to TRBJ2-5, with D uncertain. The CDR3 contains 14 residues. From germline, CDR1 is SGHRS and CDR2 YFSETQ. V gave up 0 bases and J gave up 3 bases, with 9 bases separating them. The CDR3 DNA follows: TGCGCCAGCAGCTTGGAGTCGCGAAAAGAGACCCAGTACTTC. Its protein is CASSLESRKETQYF.

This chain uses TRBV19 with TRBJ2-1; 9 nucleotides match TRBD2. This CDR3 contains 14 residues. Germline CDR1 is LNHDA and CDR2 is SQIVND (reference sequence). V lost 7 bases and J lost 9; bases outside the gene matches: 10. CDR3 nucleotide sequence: TGTGCCAGTAACTGGGCGGGAGGGCTCGGTGAGCAGTTCTTC. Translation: CASNWAGGLGEQFF.

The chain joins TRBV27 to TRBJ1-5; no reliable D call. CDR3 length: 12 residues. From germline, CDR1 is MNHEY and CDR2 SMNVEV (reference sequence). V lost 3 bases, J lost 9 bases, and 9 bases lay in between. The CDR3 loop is CASSFEVGPQHF. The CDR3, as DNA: TGTGCCAGCAGTTTTGAGGTCGGGCCCCAGCATTTT.

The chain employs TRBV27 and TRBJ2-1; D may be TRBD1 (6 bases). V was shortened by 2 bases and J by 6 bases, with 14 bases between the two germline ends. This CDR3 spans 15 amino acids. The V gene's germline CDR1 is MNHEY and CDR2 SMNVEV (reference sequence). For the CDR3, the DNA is TGTGCCAGCAGTTTACGGCAGGGGATACCCAATGAGCAGTTCTTC. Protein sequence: CASSLRQGIPNEQFF.

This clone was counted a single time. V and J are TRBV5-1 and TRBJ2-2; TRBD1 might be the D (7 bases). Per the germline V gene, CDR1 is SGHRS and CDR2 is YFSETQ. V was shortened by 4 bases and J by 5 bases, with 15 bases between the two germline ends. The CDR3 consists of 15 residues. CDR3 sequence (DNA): TGCGCCAGCAGCATGGGCGGGACAGCAACCGGGGAGCTGTTTTTT. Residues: CASSMGGTATGELFF.

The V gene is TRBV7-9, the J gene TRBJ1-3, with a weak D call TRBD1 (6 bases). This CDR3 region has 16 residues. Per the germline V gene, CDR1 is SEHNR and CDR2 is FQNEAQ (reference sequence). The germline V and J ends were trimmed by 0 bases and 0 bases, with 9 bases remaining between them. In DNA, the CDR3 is TGTGCCAGCAGCTTAGCCGGGACAATCTCTGGAAACACCATATATTTT. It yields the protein CASSLAGTISGNTIYF.

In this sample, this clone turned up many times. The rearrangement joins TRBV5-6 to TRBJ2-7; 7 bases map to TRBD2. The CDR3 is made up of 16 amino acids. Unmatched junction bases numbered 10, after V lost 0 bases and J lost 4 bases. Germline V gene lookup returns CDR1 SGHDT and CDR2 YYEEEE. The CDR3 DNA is TGTGCCAGCAGCTTGGCGGGTGGGAGGGCCGAATACGAGCAGTACTTC. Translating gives CASSLAGGRAEYEQYF.

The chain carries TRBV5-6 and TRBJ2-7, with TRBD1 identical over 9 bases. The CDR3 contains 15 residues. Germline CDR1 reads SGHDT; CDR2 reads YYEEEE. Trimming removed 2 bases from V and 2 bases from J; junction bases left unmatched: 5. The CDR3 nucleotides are TGTGCCAGCAGCTTCGGGACAGGGACAGCCTACGAGCAGTACTTC. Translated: CASSFGTGTAYEQYF.

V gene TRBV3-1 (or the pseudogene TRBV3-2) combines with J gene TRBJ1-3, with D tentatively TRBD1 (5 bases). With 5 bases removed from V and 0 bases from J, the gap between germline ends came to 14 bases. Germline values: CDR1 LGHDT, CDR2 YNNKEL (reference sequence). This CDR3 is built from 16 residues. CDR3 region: CASSTPGLSSGNTIYF. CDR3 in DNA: TGTGCCAGCAGCACACCGGGACTTAGCTCTGGAAACACCATATATTTT.

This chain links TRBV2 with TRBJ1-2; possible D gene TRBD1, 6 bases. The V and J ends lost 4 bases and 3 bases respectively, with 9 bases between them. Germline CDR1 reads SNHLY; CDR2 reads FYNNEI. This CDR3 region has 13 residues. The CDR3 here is CASSVDRDYGYTF. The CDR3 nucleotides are TGTGCCAGCAGTGTGGACAGAGACTATGGCTACACCTTC.

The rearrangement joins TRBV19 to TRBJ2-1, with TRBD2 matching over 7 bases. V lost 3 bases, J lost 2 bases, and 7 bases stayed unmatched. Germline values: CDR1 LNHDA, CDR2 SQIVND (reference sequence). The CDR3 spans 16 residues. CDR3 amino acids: CASSIRVAGAYNEQFF. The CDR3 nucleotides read TGTGCCAGTAGTATCAGGGTGGCGGGAGCCTACAATGAGCAGTTCTTC.